These 16 T cell receptor beta chains were sequenced from one sample in a study of blood T cell repertoires in COVID-19. Repertoires were generated with immunoSEQ multiplex PCR, while TCRdb's copy carries only in-frame clones and drops some. The sample holds some 200,000 clones, roughly 91% seen once. The sequenced sample consisted of peripheral blood. The origin of the receptors is a man aged 40-55 years with active or convalescent COVID-19.

The chain recombines TRBV30 with TRBJ2-2; D is perhaps TRBD1 (5 bases). Germline-derived CDR1 and CDR2 are GTSNPN and SVGIG (reference sequence). This CDR3 contains 13 residues. V lost 5 bases and J 7 bases, leaving 14 bases between the germline ends. CDR3 nucleotides: TGTGCCTGGTCTTCAGGGATGGTCGGGGAGCTGTTTTTT. Protein sequence: CAWSSGMVGELFF. Using reference TRBV30 and TRBJ2-2 for the parts outside the CDR3, the full variable domain is SQTIHQWPATLVQPVGSPLSLECTVEGTSNPNLYWYRQAAGRGLQLLFYSVGIGQISSEVPQNLSASRPQDRQFILSSKKLLLSDSGFYLCAWSSGMVGELFFGEGSRLTVL.

In this sample, this clone turned up once. V and J are TRBV6-6 and TRBJ1-6; maybe TRBD1 (6 bases). Germline V gene data show CDR1 as MNHNY and CDR2 as SVGAGI (reference sequence). With 4 bases removed from V and 6 bases from J, the gap between germline ends came to 16 bases. This CDR3 region has 16 residues. The CDR3 DNA is TGTGCCAGCAGTTTAGGGGGGGGTCTCGGTAATTCACCCCTCCACTTT. Its protein is CASSLGGGLGNSPLHF.

This clone was counted once. The J gene is TRBJ2-7, the V gene TRBV29-1; 8 nucleotides align to TRBD1. V lost 7 bases and J lost 3; bases outside the gene matches: 5. Germline V CDR1 and CDR2: SQVTM, ANQGSEA. This CDR3 contains 12 residues. The CDR3 loop reads CSGGTGIYEQYF. In DNA, the CDR3 is TGCAGCGGAGGGACAGGAATCTACGAGCAGTACTTC.

The V gene is TRBV29-1, the J gene TRBJ2-7, with 8 bases matching TRBD2. Germline CDR1 SQVTM, CDR2 ANQGSEA. The CDR3 runs 14 residues. V lost 5 bases, J lost 5 bases, and 11 bases stayed unmatched. The CDR3 DNA reads as TGCAGCGTTTTCGAGAGCGGGAGAAGCAACGAGCAGTACTTC. Translated, it gives CSVFESGRSNEQYF.

The table lists this clone with a few counts. This sequence joins TRBV14 and TRBJ2-7; no clear D gene. Per the germline V gene, CDR1 is SGHDN and CDR2 is FVKESK. The germline V and J ends were trimmed by 4 bases and 1 base, with 8 bases remaining between them. The CDR3 length is 13 residues. The CDR3 spells CASSLDVSYEQYF. The CDR3 nucleotides are TGTGCCAGCAGCCTAGATGTATCCTACGAGCAGTACTTC.

The rearrangement links TRBV7-9 to TRBJ2-3; 11 bases are a match to TRBD2. The CDR3 has 17 residues. Looked up from germline, CDR1 is SEHNR and CDR2 is FQNEAQ (reference sequence). J lost 0 bases, V lost 2 bases, and 4 bases had no gene match. The CDR3 sequence is CASSLTSGGTSTDTQYF. CDR3 bases: TGTGCCAGCAGCTTAACTAGCGGGGGAACTAGCACAGATACGCAGTATTTT.

The chain uses TRBV5-1 and TRBJ1-2, with 11 bases that match TRBD1. The length of the CDR3 is 15 residues. The ends lost 4 bases at V and 4 bases at J; junction bases unmatched: 6. CDR1 and CDR2 (germline): SGHRS, YFSETQ. The CDR3 nucleotides are TGCGCCAGCAGCGACTGGACAGGGGGCAGCTATGGCTACACCTTC. It encodes CASSDWTGGSYGYTF.

This sequence joins TRBV20-1 and TRBJ2-1, with D perhaps matching TRBD2 (6 bases). Per germline, CDR1 DFQATT and CDR2 SNEGSKA (reference sequence). This CDR3 has 11 residues. Trimming took off 6 bases at V and 10 bases at J, with 13 bases between the two ends. The CDR3 region has the DNA TGCAGTGCAACGGGAGCGGGCGAGCAGTTCTTC. Encoded protein: CSATGAGEQFF.

The chain employs TRBV6-5 and TRBJ1-1; 11 bases fit TRBD1. This CDR3 is built from 14 residues. Germline-derived CDR1 and CDR2 are MNHEY and SVGAGI. V dropped 7 bases and J dropped 5; count of bases not matched to a gene: 6. The CDR3 DNA is TGTGCCAGCACCGGGACAGGGGGTCGGACTGAAGCTTTCTTT. Amino acids: CASTGTGGRTEAFF.

The chain combines TRBV19 with TRBJ2-5; the match to TRBD2 covers 7 bases. CDR3 length equals 15 residues. Germline V gene lookup returns CDR1 LNHDA and CDR2 SQIVND (reference sequence). The trim removed 1 base at V and 5 bases at J, leaving 7 bases unmatched. The CDR3 DNA follows: TGTGCCAGTAGTATAGGTGGACTAGAGACGGAGACCCAGTACTTC. Its protein product is CASSIGGLETETQYF.

The chain links TRBV7-8 to TRBJ2-7, with 12 bases identical to TRBD1. CDR1 and CDR2 (germline): SGHVS, FQNEAQ. The CDR3 extends over 17 amino acids. V trimming: 5 bases; J trimming: 6 bases; junction bases outside the gene matches: 14. CDR3 nucleotide sequence: TGTGCCAGCAGCCGGGGACAGGGGGCCCCTTTGATCGCCGAGCAGTACTTC. Protein: CASSRGQGAPLIAEQYF.

The CDR3 sequence: CASSFLLETQYF. The CDR3 bases are TGTGCCAGCAGCTTCCTATTGGAGACCCAGTACTTC. The chain employs TRBV7-9 and TRBJ2-5; D gene ambiguous. The germline V gene has CDR1 SEHNR and CDR2 FQNEAQ (reference sequence). The CDR3 consists of 12 residues. V shed 3 bases and J shed 5 bases, with 7 bases lying between them.

This chain connects TRBV18 to TRBJ2-6; possibly TRBD1 for D (6 bases). V was shortened by 5 bases and J by 2 bases, with 25 bases between the two germline ends. The CDR3 has 20 residues. Germline loops: CDR1 KGHSH, CDR2 LQKENI. CDR3 sequence (DNA): TGTGCCAGCTCATCTCGCCGGGACATGGGGTTCAATACTGGGGCCAACGTCCTGACTTTC. Translation gives CASSSRRDMGFNTGANVLTF.

The chain is built from TRBV10-3 and TRBJ2-6; D possibly corresponds to TRBD2 (6 bases). The V end was cut by 10 bases, the J end by 1 base, with 11 bases between. This CDR3 has 14 residues. Germline CDR1 reads ENHRY; CDR2 reads SYGVKD. The CDR3 DNA reads as TGTGCCACCCGGGGGTGGTCTGGGGCCAACGTCCTGACTTTC. Protein product: CATRGWSGANVLTF.

The chain employs TRBV4-2 and TRBJ2-7, with 12 bases matching TRBD2. V shed 0 bases, J shed 4 bases, and the junction held 10 bases outside the gene matches. The CDR3 is 18 residues long. CDR1 LGHNA and CDR2 YNFKEQ come from the germline V gene. This CDR3 is CASSQDPSTSGRTYEQYF. The CDR3 coding sequence is TGTGCCAGCAGCCAAGACCCTTCGACTAGCGGGAGAACTTACGAGCAGTACTTC.

This clone was seen a few times. This chain uses TRBV5-1 with TRBJ1-1; possibly TRBD1 for D (5 bases). Trimming stripped 1 base from V and 4 bases from J, with 17 bases between. In germline, CDR1 is SGHRS, CDR2 YFSETQ. The CDR3 runs to 16 residues. CDR3 sequence reads: CASSLSWTGVGTEAFF. In nucleotides, the CDR3 is TGCGCCAGCAGCTTGAGTTGGACGGGGGTCGGCACTGAAGCTTTCTTT.